The 4 T cell receptor beta chains in this list originate from one sample, sequenced in a study of CD8+ T cells in alopecia areata. Sequencing templates came from extracted RNA that was reverse transcribed into cDNA. Only in-frame clones appear in the TCRdb table, and some are missing; sequencing was by immunoSEQ multiplex PCR. The sample comprises some 170,000 clones, just over 65% of which are singletons, and 10% to 12% rests with the top ten. The starting material was CD8+ T cells sorted from blood, obtained at week 0. These TCRs come from a human donor with alopecia areata.

The chain carries TRBV30 and TRBJ1-5; D is unclear. The CDR3 runs to 11 residues. CDR1 is GTSNPN, CDR2 SVGIG, per germline (reference sequence). Between the trimmed V and J ends, which lost 3 bases and 6 bases, there was a span of 6 bases. The CDR3 DNA reads as TGTGCCTGGAGGTGGGCTCAGCCCCAGCATTTT. Translated, it gives CAWRWAQPQHF.

Concerning this clone: Other nucleotide sequences in the sample specify the same CDR3. The chain carries TRBV29-1 and TRBJ2-2; perhaps TRBD2 as D (6 bases). Germline-derived CDR1 and CDR2 are SQVTM and ANQGSEA. V dropped 5 bases and J dropped 4 bases, with 8 bases sitting between them. CDR3 length: 12 amino acids. The CDR3 DNA sequence: TGCAGCGTTTTGGGGGGCACCGGGGAGCTGTTTTTT. Translated, it gives CSVLGGTGELFF.

The chain is built from TRBV30 and TRBJ2-7; 7 bases are a match to TRBD1. The CDR3 loop spans 12 amino acids. The J segment lost 5 bases and the V segment lost 3 bases, leaving 4 bases of the junction unmatched. The germline V gene has CDR1 GTSNPN and CDR2 SVGIG (reference sequence). The chain's CDR3 is CAWRLTGNEQYF. In nucleotides, the CDR3 is TGTGCCTGGAGGTTGACAGGGAACGAGCAGTACTTC. The complete variable domain, with remaining parts taken from reference TRBV30 and TRBJ2-7, reads SQTIHQWPATLVQPVGSPLSLECTVEGTSNPNLYWYRQAAGRGLQLLFYSVGIGQISSEVPQNLSASRPQDRQFILSSKKLLLSDSGFYLCAWRLTGNEQYFGPGTRLTVT.

V and J are TRBV2 and TRBJ1-6; TRBD1 aligns across 7 bases. Germline trimming cut 8 bases from V and 5 bases from J; bases unmatched to any gene: 12. CDR1 and CDR2 from the germline V gene are SNHLY and FYNNEI. CDR3 size: 16 residues. CDR3 region: CASLRTGGKNNSPLHF. The CDR3 bases are TGTGCCAGCCTTCGGACAGGAGGGAAAAATAATTCACCCCTCCACTTT.